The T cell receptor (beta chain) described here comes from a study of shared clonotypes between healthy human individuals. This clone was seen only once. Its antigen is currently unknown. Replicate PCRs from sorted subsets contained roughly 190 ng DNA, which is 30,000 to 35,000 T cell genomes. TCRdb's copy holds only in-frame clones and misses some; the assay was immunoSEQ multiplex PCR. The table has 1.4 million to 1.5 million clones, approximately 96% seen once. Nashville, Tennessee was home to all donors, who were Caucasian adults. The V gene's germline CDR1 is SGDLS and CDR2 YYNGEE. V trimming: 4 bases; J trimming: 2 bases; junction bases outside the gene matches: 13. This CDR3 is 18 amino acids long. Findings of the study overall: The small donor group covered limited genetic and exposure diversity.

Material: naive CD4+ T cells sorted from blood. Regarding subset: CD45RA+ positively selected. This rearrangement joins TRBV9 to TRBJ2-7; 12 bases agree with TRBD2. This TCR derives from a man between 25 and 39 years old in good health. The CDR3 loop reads CASSPTHVTSGSAYEQYF. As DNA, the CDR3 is TGTGCCAGCAGCCCCACCCACGTGACTAGCGGGAGTGCCTACGAGCAGTACTTC. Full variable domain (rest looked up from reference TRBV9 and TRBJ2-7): DSGVTQTPKHLITATGQRVTLRCSPRSGDLSVYWYQQSLDQGLQFLIQYYNGEERAKGNILERFSAQQFPDLHSELNLSSLELGDSALYFCASSPTHVTSGSAYEQYFGPGTRLTVT.